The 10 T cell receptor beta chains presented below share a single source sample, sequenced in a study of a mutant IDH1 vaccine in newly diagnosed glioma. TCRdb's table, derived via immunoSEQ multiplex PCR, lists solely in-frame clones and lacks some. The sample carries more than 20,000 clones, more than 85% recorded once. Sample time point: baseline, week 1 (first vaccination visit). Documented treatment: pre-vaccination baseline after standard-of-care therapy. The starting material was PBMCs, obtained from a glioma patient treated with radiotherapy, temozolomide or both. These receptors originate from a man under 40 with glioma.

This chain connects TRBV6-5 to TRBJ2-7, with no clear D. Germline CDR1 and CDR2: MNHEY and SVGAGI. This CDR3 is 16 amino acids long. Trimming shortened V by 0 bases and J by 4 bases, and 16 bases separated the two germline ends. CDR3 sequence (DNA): TGTGCCAGCAGTTACTCGAGTTCCCCCGCGCCGTACGAGCAGTACTTC. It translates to CASSYSSSPAPYEQYF.

The CDR3 sequence: CASSLSQSWFEQYF. CDR3 DNA sequence: TGTGCCAGCAGCTTGTCGCAGAGTTGGTTCGAGCAGTACTTC. The chain combines TRBV5-5 with TRBJ2-7; no firm D call. Per germline, CDR1 SGHKS and CDR2 YYEKEE (reference sequence). The CDR3 is 14 amino acids. Between the trimmed V and J ends, which lost 1 base and 6 bases, there was a span of 14 bases.

Here the CDR3 reads CASSLALAGTYTEAFF. The CDR3 region has the DNA TGTGCCAGCAGCTTAGCGCTGGCAGGGACGTACACTGAAGCTTTCTTT. The chain couples TRBV7-9 to TRBJ1-1, with D tentatively TRBD1 (5 bases). This CDR3 is built from 16 residues. Deletions cut 0 bases from V and 3 bases from J, with 14 bases between. Per germline, CDR1 SEHNR and CDR2 FQNEAQ (reference sequence).

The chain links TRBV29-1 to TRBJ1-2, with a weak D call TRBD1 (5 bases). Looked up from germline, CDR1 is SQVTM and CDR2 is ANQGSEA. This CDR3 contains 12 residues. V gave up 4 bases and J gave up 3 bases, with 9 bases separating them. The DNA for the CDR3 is TGCAGCGTTGGGGGCACGGACTATGGCTACACCTTC. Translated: CSVGGTDYGYTF.

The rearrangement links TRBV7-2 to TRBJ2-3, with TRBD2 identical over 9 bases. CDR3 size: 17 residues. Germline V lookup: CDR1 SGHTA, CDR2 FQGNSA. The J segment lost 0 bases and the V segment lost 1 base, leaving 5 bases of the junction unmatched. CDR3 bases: TGTGCCAGCAGCTTAGTACTAGCGGGCGGTAGCACAGATACGCAGTATTTT. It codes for CASSLVLAGGSTDTQYF.

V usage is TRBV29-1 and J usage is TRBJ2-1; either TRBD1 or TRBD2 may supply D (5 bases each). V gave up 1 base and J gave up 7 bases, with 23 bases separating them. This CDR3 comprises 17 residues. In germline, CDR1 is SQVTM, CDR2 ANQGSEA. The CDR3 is CSVEAVVYLAGANEQFF. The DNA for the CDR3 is TGCAGCGTTGAAGCGGTGGTATACCTAGCTGGGGCAAATGAGCAGTTCTTC.

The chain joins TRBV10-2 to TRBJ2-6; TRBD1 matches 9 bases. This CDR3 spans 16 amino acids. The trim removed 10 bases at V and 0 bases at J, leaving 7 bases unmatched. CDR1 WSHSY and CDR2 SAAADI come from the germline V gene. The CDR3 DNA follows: TGCGCCACCTCGGACAGGGGCGCCTCTGGGGCCAACGTCCTGACTTTC. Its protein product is CATSDRGASGANVLTF.

This chain's CDR3 is CASSYRTGDSNQPQHF. CDR3 bases: TGTGCCAGCAGTTACCGGACAGGCGACAGCAATCAGCCCCAGCATTTT. The gene calls are TRBV6-6 and TRBJ1-5; 7 nucleotides match TRBD1. The junction had 5 bases not matched to a gene; V was cut back by 2 bases and J by 1 base. This CDR3 is 16 amino acids long. Per germline, CDR1 MNHNY and CDR2 SVGAGI (reference sequence).

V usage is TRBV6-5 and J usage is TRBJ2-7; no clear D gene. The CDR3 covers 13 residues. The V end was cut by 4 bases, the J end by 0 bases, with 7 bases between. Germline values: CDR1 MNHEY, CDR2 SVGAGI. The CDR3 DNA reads TGTGCCAGCAGTTCCCCTGGCTCCTACGAGCAGTACTTC. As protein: CASSSPGSYEQYF.

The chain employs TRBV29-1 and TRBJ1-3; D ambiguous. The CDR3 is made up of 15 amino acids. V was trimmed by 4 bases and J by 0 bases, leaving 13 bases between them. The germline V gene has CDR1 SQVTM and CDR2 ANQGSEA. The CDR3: CSVVVVAGSGNTIYF. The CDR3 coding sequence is TGCAGCGTTGTAGTAGTGGCAGGCTCTGGAAACACCATATATTTT.